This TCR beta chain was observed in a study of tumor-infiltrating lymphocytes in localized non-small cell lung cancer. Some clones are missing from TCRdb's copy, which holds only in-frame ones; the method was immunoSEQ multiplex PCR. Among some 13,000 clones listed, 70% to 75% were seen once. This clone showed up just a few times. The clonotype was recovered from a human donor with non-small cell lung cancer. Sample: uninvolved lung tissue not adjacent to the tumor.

The CDR3 region is CASSEGRSVNYGYTF. The CDR3 DNA is TGTGCCAGCAGTGAAGGGAGATCAGTAAACTATGGCTACACCTTC. V usage is TRBV2 and J usage is TRBJ1-2, with D unclear. This CDR3 is built from 15 residues. The V gene lost 1 base and the J gene lost 2 bases, with 11 bases spanning the gap. Germline CDR1 reads SNHLY; CDR2 reads FYNNEI.